The 17 T cell receptor beta chains given below trace back to one sample, sequenced in a study of neoadjuvant anti-PD-1 for oral cavity cancer. This sample's time point: after neoadjuvant nivolumab, at surgical resection. The table came from immunoSEQ multiplex PCR; TCRdb's copy has only in-frame clones and leaves some out. The table records tens of thousands of clones, approximately 87% of them present only once. The sample here was PBMCs, taken after nivolumab (anti-PD-1) treatment. The source of these receptors is a person between 35 and 79 years old with oral cavity squamous cell carcinoma.

The rearrangement joins TRBV10-3 to TRBJ2-1, with 9 bases identical to TRBD2. This CDR3 spans 15 amino acids. Germline CDR1 is ENHRY and CDR2 is SYGVKD. The J segment lost 5 bases and the V segment lost 3 bases, leaving 5 bases of the junction unmatched. This chain's CDR3 is CAISDYGLANNEQFF. The CDR3 region has the DNA TGTGCCATCAGTGATTACGGACTAGCGAACAATGAGCAGTTCTTC.

The chain couples TRBV6-1 to TRBJ2-2; D might be TRBD1 or TRBD2, each matching 5 bases. In germline, CDR1 is MNHNS, CDR2 SASEGT. This CDR3 is 14 amino acids long. V lost 1 base and J 7 bases, leaving 10 bases between the germline ends. The CDR3 DNA is TGTGCCAGCAGTGAAGGGGGCGGAGGCGGGGAGCTGTTTTTT. It yields the protein CASSEGGGGGELFF.

This chain links TRBV4-1 with TRBJ2-3; D unresolved. This CDR3 has 12 amino acids. The V and J ends lost 1 base and 10 bases respectively, with 9 bases between them. The germline V gene encodes CDR1 MGHRA and CDR2 YSYEKL. For the CDR3, the DNA is TGCGCCAGCAGCCAAGCCCGTTCATCGCAGTATTTT. Translating gives CASSQARSSQYF.

The table lists this clone with a count of one. V and J are TRBV4-2 and TRBJ2-7; TRBD1 aligns across 10 bases. The V gene's germline CDR1 is LGHNA and CDR2 YNFKEQ. V trimming: 2 bases; J trimming: 5 bases; junction bases outside the gene matches: 6. The CDR3 contains 15 residues. CDR3 nucleotides: TGTGCCAGCAGCCAAATGACAGGGGGCTTGAACGAGCAGTACTTC. It specifies CASSQMTGGLNEQYF.

The V call is TRBV30, the J call TRBJ2-5, with D possibly being TRBD1 (6 bases). Per the germline V gene, CDR1 is GTSNPN and CDR2 is SVGIG (reference sequence). The CDR3 covers 12 residues. V was trimmed by 1 base and J by 13 bases, leaving 16 bases between them. CDR3 region: CAWSARDIKGYF. The CDR3 coding sequence is TGTGCCTGGAGTGCCCGGGACATTAAGGGGTACTTC.

This chain connects TRBV6-1 to TRBJ1-5; 7 nucleotides match TRBD1. This CDR3 spans 15 amino acids. The V segment lost 2 bases and the J segment 4 bases; nucleotides outside the gene matches: 5. Germline assignment: CDR1 MNHNS and CDR2 SASEGT. In DNA, the CDR3 is TGTGCCAGCAGTGAAATGGGACAGTCAAATCAGCCCCAGCATTTT. It codes for CASSEMGQSNQPQHF.

The chain employs TRBV6-6 and TRBJ1-3; D uncertain. The CDR3 covers 16 residues. V was clipped by 2 bases and J by 0 bases, with 11 bases between them. Germline CDR1 MNHNY, CDR2 SVGAGI (reference sequence). Written as DNA, the CDR3 is TGTGCCAGCAGTTACCCGACGCAGATCTCTGGAAACACCATATATTTT. This gives the protein CASSYPTQISGNTIYF.

This chain joins TRBV7-3 and TRBJ2-2; tentative D call: TRBD2 (6 bases). The length of the CDR3 is 15 residues. Germline-derived CDR1 and CDR2 are SGHTA and FQGTGA. Trimming cost V 4 bases and J 7 bases, with 16 bases left between them. The CDR3 sequence: CASSSVAERGGELFF. The CDR3 coding sequence is TGTGCCAGCAGCTCAGTAGCGGAACGGGGCGGGGAGCTGTTTTTT. The variable domain in full, completed from reference TRBV7-3 and TRBJ2-2, reads GAGVSQTPSNKVTEKGKYVELRCDPISGHTALYWYRQSLGQGPEFLIYFQGTGAADDSGLPNDRFFAVRPEGSVSTLKIQRTERGDSAVYLCASSSVAERGGELFFGEGSRLTVL.

This chain uses TRBV2 with TRBJ1-2; D is ambiguous. Trimming removed 8 bases at V and 4 bases at J, with 32 bases between. The CDR3 sequence is 19 residues long. Germline CDR1 and CDR2: SNHLY and FYNNEI. The CDR3 protein is CASPTGPGEANRLPYGYTF. CDR3 DNA sequence: TGTGCCAGCCCCACCGGGCCTGGGGAGGCAAATAGGCTCCCCTATGGCTACACCTTC.

The chain is built from TRBV5-8 and TRBJ1-1; possibly TRBD1 for D (5 bases). The CDR3 consists of 18 residues. With 1 base removed from V and 4 bases from J, the gap between germline ends came to 23 bases. Looked up from germline, CDR1 is SGHTS and CDR2 is YDEGEE. The CDR3 region has the DNA TGTGCCAGCAGCTTGTCTCGTTTGTCGGGGAGGAGGGGCACTGAAGCTTTCTTT. Encoded protein: CASSLSRLSGRRGTEAFF.

The chain uses TRBV6-5 and TRBJ2-1; D ambiguous. Germline V lookup: CDR1 MNHEY, CDR2 SVGAGI. With 0 bases removed from V and 6 bases from J, the gap between germline ends came to 9 bases. CDR3 size: 14 residues. The CDR3 coding sequence is TGTGCCAGCAGTTACTCGAAGCCGATCAATGAGCAGTTCTTC. Translating gives CASSYSKPINEQFF.

The CDR3 loop reads CASSSGGTRQETQYF. The CDR3 DNA sequence: TGTGCCAGCAGCTCAGGGGGGACCCGCCAAGAGACCCAGTACTTC. V usage is TRBV7-7 and J usage is TRBJ2-5, with a tentative D call TRBD1 (7 bases). The V end was cut by 4 bases, the J end by 1 base, with 13 bases between. There are 15 residues in the CDR3. CDR1 and CDR2 from the germline V gene are SSHAT and FNYEAQ (reference sequence).

The chain recombines TRBV9 with TRBJ2-2; either TRBD1 or TRBD2 may fit D (6 bases each). V lost 1 base, J lost 4 bases, and 26 bases lay in between. This CDR3 spans 20 amino acids. The germline V gene has CDR1 SGDLS and CDR2 YYNGEE. Here the CDR3 DNA reads TGTGCCAGCAGCGTATCACCTTACGGTGGGCAGGGGAGGTCCACCGGGGAGCTGTTTTTT. Its translation is CASSVSPYGGQGRSTGELFF.

The chain uses TRBV10-3 and TRBJ1-6; the match to TRBD1 covers 8 bases. The CDR3 sequence is 18 residues long. Germline CDR1 and CDR2: ENHRY and SYGVKD. Trimming took 4 bases from V and 6 from J; bases not matched to a gene: 14. This CDR3 reads CAISGGQVSGVLNSPLHF. CDR3 DNA: TGTGCCATCAGTGGGGGACAGGTCTCCGGAGTCCTTAATTCACCCCTCCACTTT.

The chain recombines TRBV10-3 with TRBJ1-5, with 9 nucleotides matching TRBD1. The CDR3 totals 15 residues. Germline V CDR1 and CDR2: ENHRY, SYGVKD. V was pared by 6 bases and J by 6 bases, with 9 bases of the junction left unmatched. CDR3 coding DNA: TGTGCCATCAGCCCGGGACAGGGTCTAGGTCAGCCCCAGCATTTT. Its translation: CAISPGQGLGQPQHF.

This clone was picked up one time. This sequence joins TRBV10-1 and TRBJ2-7; TRBD2 agrees at 8 bases. There are 15 residues in the CDR3. Germline V gene sequence: CDR1 WNHNN, CDR2 SYGVQD (reference sequence). Germline trimming cut 6 bases from V and 3 bases from J; bases unmatched to any gene: 10. DNA for the CDR3: TGCGCCAGCAGCGACGGACTAGCTCGCCGCTACGAGCAGTACTTC. Protein sequence: CASSDGLARRYEQYF.

V usage is TRBV5-1 and J usage is TRBJ1-4; TRBD1 might be the D (6 bases). Germline V gene sequence: CDR1 SGHRS, CDR2 YFSETQ. The CDR3 has 15 amino acids. Trimming shortened V by 3 bases and J by 7 bases, and 16 bases separated the two germline ends. The CDR3 region is CASSYMGGTGEKLFF. The CDR3 DNA reads TGCGCCAGCAGCTACATGGGGGGCACTGGTGAAAAACTGTTTTTT.